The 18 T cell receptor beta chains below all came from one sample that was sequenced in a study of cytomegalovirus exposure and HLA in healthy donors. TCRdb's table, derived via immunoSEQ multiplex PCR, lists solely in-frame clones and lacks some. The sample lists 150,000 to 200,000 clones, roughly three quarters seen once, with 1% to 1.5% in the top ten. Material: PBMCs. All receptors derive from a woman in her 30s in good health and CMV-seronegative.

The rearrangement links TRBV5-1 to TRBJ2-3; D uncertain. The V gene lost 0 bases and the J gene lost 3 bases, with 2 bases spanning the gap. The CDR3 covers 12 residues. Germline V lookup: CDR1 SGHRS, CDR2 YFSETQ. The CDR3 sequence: CASSLATDTQYF. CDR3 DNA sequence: TGCGCCAGCAGCTTGGCGACAGATACGCAGTATTTT. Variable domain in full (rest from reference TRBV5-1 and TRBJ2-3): KAGVTQTPRYLIKTRGQQVTLSCSPISGHRSVSWYQQTPGQGLQFLFEYFSETQRNKGNFPGRFSGRQFSNSRSEMNVSTLELGDSALYLCASSLATDTQYFGPGTRLTVL.

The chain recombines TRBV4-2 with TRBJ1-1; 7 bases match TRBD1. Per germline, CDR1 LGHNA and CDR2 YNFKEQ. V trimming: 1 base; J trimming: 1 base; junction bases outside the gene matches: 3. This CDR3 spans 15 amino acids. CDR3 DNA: TGTGCCAGCAGCCAAGCGACAGGGAGGAACACTGAAGCTTTCTTT. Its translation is CASSQATGRNTEAFF.

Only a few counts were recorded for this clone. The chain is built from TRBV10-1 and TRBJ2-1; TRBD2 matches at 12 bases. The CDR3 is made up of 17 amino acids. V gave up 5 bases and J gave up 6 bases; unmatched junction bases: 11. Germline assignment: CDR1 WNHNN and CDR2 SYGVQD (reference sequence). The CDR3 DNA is TGCGCCAGCAGTCTAGCGGGAGGGCCGAAGAAATTCAATGAGCAGTTCTTC. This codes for CASSLAGGPKKFNEQFF.

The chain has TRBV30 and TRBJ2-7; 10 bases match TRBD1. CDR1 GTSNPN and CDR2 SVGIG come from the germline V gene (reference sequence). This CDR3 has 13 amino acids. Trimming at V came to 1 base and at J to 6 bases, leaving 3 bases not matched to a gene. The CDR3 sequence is CAWSEGTGVEQYF. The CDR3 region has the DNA TGTGCCTGGAGTGAGGGGACAGGGGTCGAGCAGTACTTC.

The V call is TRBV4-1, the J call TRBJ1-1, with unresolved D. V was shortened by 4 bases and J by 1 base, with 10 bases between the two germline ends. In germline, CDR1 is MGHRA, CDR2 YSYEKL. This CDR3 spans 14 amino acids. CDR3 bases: TGCGCCAGCAGCCGAGGGCCTCCGAACACTGAAGCTTTCTTT. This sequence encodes CASSRGPPNTEAFF.

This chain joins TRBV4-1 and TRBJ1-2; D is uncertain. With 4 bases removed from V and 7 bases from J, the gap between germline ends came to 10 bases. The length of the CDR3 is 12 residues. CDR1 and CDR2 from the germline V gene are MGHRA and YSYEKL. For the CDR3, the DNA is TGCGCCAGCAGCCTCCCCCCGGGTGGCTACACCTTC. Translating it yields CASSLPPGGYTF.

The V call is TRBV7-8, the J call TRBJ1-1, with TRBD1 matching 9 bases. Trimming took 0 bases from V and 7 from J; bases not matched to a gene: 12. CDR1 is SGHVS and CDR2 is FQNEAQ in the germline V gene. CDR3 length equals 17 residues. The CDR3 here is CASSLAGWGTGRSEAFF. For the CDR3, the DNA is TGTGCCAGCAGCTTAGCGGGGTGGGGGACAGGGAGAAGTGAAGCTTTCTTT.

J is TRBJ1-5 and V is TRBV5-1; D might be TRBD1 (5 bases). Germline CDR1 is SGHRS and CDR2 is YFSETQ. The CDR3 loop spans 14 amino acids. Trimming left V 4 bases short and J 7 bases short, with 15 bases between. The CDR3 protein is CASSTSWGEQPQHF. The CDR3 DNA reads TGCGCCAGCAGCACCTCGTGGGGGGAGCAGCCCCAGCATTTT.

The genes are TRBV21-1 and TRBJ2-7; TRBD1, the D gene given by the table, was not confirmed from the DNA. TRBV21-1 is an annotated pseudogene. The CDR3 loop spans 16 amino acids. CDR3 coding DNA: TGTGCCAGCAGCAAAGGGGACAGGGCATGGACCTACGAGCAGTACTTC. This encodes CASSKGDRAWTYEQYF.

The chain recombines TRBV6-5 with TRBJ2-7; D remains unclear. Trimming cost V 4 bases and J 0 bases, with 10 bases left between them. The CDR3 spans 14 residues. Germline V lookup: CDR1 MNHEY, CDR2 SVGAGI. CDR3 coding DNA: TGTGCCAGCAGTTTTGGCAGGAACTCCTACGAGCAGTACTTC. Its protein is CASSFGRNSYEQYF.

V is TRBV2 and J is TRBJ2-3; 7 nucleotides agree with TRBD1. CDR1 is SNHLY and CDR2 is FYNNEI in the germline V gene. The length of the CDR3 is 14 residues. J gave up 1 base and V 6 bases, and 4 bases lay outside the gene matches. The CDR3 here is CASRDRARTDTQYF. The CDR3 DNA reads TGTGCCAGCAGAGACAGGGCCCGCACAGATACGCAGTATTTT.

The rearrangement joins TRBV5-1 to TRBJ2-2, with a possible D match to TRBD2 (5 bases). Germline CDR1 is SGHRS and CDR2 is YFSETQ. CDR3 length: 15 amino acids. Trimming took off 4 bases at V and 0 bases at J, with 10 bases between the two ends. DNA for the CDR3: TGCGCCAGCAGCCCCAGGAGGTCGAACACCGGGGAGCTGTTTTTT. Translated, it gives CASSPRRSNTGELFF. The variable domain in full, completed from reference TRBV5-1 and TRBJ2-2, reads KAGVTQTPRYLIKTRGQQVTLSCSPISGHRSVSWYQQTPGQGLQFLFEYFSETQRNKGNFPGRFSGRQFSNSRSEMNVSTLELGDSALYLCASSPRRSNTGELFFGEGSRLTVL.

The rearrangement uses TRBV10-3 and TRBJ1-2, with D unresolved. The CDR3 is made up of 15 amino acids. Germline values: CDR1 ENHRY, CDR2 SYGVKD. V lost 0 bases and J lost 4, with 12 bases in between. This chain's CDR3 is CAISESRREGYGYTF. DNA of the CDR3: TGTGCCATCAGTGAGTCGCGGAGGGAGGGCTATGGCTACACCTTC.

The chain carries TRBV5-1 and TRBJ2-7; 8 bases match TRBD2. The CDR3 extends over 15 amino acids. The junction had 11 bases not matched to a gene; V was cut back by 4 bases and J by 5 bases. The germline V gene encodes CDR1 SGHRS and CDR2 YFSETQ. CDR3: CASSLTSGSTHEQYF. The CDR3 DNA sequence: TGCGCCAGCAGCCTCACTAGCGGCTCCACCCACGAGCAGTACTTC.

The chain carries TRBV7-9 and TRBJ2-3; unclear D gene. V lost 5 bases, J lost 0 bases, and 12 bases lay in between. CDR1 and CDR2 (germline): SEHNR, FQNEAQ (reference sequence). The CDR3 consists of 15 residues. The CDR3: CASSPTTSSTDTQYF. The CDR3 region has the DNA TGTGCCAGCAGCCCCACAACCTCTAGCACAGATACGCAGTATTTT. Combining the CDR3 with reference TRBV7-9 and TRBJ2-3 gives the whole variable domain DTGVSQNPRHKITKRGQNVTFRCDPISEHNRLYWYRQTLGQGPEFLTYFQNEAQLEKSRLLSDRFSAERPKGSFSTLEIQRTEQGDSAMYLCASSPTTSSTDTQYFGPGTRLTVL.

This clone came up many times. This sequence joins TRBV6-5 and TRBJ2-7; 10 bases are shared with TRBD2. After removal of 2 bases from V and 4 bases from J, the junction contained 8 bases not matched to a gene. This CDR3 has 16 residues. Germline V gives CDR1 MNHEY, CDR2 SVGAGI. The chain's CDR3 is CASSYGLAGDGYEQYF. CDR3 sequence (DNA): TGTGCCAGCAGTTACGGGCTAGCGGGAGATGGGTACGAGCAGTACTTC.

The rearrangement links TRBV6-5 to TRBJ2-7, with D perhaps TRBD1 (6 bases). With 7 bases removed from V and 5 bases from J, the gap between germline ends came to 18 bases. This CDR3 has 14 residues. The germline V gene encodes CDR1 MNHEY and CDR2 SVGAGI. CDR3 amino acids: CASTPSPTGNEQYF. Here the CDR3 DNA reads TGTGCCAGCACCCCCTCCCCCACAGGGAACGAGCAGTACTTC.

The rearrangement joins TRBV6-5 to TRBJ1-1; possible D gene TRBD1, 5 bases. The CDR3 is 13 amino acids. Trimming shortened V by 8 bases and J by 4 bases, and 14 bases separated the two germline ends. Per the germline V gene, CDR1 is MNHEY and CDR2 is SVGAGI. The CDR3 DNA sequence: TGTGCCAGCTTAGCAGGGAGGGGCACTGAAGCTTTCTTT. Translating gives CASLAGRGTEAFF.